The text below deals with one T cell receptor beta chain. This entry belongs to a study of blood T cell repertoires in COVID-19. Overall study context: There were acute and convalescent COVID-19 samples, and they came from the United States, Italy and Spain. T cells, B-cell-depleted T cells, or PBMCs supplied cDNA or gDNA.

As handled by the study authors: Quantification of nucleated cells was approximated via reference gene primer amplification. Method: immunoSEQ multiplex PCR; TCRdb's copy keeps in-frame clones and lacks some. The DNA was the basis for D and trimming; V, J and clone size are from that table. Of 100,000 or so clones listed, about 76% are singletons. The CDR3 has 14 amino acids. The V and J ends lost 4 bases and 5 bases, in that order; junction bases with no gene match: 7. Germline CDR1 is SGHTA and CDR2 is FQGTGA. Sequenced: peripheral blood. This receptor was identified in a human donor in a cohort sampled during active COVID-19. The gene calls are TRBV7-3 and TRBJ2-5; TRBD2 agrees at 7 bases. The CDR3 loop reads CASSYGGRSETQYF. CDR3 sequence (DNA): TGTGCCAGCAGCTATGGCGGGAGATCGGAGACCCAGTACTTC.